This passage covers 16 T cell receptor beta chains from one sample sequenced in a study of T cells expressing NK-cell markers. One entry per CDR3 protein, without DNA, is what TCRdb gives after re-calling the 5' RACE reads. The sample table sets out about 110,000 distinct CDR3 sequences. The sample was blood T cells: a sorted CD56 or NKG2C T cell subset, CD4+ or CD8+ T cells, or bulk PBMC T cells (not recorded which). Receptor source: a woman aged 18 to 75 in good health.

The CDR3: CASSLDNARQETQYF. V and J are TRBV7-8 and TRBJ2-5. The germline CDR1 and CDR2 sequences are SGHVS and FQNEAQ. CDR3 length: 15 residues. The full variable domain, with the rest looked up from reference TRBV7-8 and TRBJ2-5, is GAGVSQSPRYKVAKRGQDVALRCDPISGHVSLFWYQQALGQGPEFLTYFQNEAQLDKSGLPSDRFFAERPEGSVSTLKIQRTQQEDSAVYLCASSLDNARQETQYFGPGTRLLVL.

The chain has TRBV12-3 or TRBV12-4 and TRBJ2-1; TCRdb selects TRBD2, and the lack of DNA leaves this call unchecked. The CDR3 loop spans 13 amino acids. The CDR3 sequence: CASSGSGNNEQFF.

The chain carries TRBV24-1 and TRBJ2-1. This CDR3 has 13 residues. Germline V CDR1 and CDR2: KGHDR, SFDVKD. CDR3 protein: CATSDPTDPKQFF.

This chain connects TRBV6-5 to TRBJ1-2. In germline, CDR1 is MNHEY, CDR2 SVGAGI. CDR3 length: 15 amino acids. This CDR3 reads CASSYSGLNLYGYTF.

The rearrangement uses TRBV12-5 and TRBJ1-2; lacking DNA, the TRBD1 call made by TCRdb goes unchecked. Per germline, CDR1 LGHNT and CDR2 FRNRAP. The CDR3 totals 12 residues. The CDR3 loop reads CASDGGVYGYTF. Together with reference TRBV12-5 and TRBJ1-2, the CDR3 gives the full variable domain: DARVTQTPRHKVTEMGQEVTMRCQPILGHNTVFWYRQTMMQGLELLAYFRNRAPLDDSGMPKDRFSAEMPDATLATLKIQPSEPRDSAVYFCASDGGVYGYTFGSGTRLTVV.

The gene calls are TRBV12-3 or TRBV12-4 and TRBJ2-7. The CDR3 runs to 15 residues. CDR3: CASSTEDLGAYEQYF.

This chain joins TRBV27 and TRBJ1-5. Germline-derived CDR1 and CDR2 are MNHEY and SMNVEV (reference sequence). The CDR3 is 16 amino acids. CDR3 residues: CATSEVGRIMGQPQHF.

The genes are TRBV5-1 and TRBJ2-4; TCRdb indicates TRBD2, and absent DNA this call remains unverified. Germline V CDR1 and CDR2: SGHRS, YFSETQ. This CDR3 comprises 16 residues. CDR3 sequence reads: CASSADYLLAKNIQYF.

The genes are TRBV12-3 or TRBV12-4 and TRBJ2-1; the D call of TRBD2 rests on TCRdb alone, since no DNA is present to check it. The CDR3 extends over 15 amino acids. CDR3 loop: CASSRTSGTYNEQFF.

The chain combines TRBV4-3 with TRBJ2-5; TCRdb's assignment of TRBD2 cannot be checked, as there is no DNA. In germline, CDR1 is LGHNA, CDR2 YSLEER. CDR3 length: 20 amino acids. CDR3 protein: CASSQDREASGGQVQETQYF.

The CDR3 protein is CASTEEGAYTIF. This chain links TRBV12-3 or TRBV12-4 with TRBJ2-1; TCRdb's D gene call, TRBD1, goes unchecked for lack of DNA. This CDR3 is built from 12 residues.

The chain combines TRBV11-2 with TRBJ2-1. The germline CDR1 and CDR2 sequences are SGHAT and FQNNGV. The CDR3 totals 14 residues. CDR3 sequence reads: CASSRMGNYNEQFF.

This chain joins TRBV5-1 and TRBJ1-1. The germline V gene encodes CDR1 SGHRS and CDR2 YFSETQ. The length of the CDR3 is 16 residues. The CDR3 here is CASSLAWGELYTEAFF.

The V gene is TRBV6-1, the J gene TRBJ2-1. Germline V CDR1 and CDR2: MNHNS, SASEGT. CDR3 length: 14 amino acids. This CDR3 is CASTADSSYNEQFF.

The chain's CDR3 is CSAQDDSSYNEQFF. The chain combines TRBV20-1 with TRBJ2-1. Germline CDR1 reads DFQATT; CDR2 reads SNEGSKA (reference sequence). This CDR3 comprises 14 residues.

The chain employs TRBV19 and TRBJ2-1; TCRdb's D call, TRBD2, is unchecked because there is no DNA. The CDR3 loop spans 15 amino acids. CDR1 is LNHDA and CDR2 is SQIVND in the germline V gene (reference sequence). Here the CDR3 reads CASSWLAGGRNEQFF.